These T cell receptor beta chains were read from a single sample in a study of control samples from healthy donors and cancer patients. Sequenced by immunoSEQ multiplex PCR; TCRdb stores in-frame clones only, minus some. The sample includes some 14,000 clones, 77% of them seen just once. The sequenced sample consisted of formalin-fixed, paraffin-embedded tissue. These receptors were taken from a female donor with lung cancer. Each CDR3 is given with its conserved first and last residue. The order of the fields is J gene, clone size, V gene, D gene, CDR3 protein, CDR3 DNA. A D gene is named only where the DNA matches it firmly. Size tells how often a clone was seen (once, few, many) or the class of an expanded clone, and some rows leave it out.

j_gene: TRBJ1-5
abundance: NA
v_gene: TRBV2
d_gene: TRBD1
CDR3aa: CASSADRSNQPQHF
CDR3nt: TGTGCCAGCAGTGCGGACAGGAGCAATCAGCCCCAGCATTTT

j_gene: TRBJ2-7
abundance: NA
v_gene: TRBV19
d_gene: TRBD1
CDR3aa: CASSAGQGPYEQYF
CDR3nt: TGTGCCAGTAGTGCGGGACAGGGACCCTACGAGCAGTACTTC

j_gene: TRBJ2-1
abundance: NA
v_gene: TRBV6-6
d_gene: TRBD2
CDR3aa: CASISLAGGNNEQFF
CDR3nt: TGTGCCAGCATCTCACTAGCGGGAGGCAACAATGAGCAGTTCTTC

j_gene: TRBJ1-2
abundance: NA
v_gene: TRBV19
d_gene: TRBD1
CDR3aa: CASSESDRGNGYTF
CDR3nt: TGTGCCAGTAGTGAATCGGACAGGGGAAATGGCTACACCTTC

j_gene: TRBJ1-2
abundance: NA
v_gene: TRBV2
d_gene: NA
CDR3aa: CASSVDNYGYTF
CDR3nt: TGTGCCAGCAGTGTGGATAACTATGGCTACACCTTC

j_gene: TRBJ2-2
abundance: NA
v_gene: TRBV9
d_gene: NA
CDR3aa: CASSPREVAPGELFF
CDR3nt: TGTGCCAGCAGCCCGCGAGAGGTGGCGCCCGGGGAGCTGTTTTTT

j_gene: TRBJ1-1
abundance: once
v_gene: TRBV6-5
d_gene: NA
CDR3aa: CASSNPLANTEAFF
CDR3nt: TGTGCCAGCAGTAACCCCTTGGCGAACACTGAAGCTTTCTTT

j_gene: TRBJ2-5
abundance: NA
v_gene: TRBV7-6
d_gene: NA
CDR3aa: CASSLGADETQYF
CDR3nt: TGTGCCAGCAGTCTTGGCGCCGACGAGACCCAGTACTTC

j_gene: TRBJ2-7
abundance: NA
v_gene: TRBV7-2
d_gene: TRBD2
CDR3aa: CASSLERDYYEQYF
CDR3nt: TGTGCCAGCAGCTTAGAGCGGGATTACTACGAGCAGTACTTC

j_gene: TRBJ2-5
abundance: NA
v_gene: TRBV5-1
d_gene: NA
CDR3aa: CASSLAGGNEETQYF
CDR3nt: TGCGCCAGCAGCTTGGCTGGCGGGAATGAAGAGACCCAGTACTTC

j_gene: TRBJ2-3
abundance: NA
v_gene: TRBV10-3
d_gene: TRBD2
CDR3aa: CAITGLAGTDTQYF
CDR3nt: TGTGCCATCACTGGACTAGCAGGCACAGATACGCAGTATTTT

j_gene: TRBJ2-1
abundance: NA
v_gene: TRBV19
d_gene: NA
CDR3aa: CASSQATYNEQFF
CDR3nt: TGTGCCAGTTCCCAGGCCACCTACAATGAGCAGTTCTTC

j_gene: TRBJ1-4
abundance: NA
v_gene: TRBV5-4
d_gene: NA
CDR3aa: CASNSGGNEKLFF
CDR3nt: TGTGCCAGCAATTCGGGGGGTAATGAAAAACTGTTTTTT

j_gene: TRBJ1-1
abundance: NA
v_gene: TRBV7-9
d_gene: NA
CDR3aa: CASSLEQGGTEAFF
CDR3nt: TGTGCCAGCAGCTTAGAACAGGGTGGCACTGAAGCTTTCTTT

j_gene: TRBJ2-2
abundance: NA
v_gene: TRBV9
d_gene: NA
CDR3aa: CASSVLREGTGELFF
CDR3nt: TGTGCCAGCAGCGTATTACGGGAAGGGACCGGGGAGCTGTTTTTT

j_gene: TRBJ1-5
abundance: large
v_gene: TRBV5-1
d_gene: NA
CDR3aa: CASSPGHTNQPQHF
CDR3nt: TGCGCCAGCAGCCCGGGACACACTAATCAGCCCCAGCATTTT

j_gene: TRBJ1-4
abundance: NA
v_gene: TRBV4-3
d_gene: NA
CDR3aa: CASSQDVWEKLFF
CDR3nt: TGCGCCAGCAGCCAAGATGTTTGGGAAAAACTGTTTTTT

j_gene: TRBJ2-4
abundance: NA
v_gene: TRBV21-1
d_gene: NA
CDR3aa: CASSKRGSGGAGKNIQYF
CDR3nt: TGTGCCAGCAGCAAACGCGGTAGCGGGGGGGCCGGCAAAAACATTCAGTACTTC

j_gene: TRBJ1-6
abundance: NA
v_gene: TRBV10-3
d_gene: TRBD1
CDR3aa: CATCDRENSPLHF
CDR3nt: TGTGCCACCTGTGACAGGGAGAATTCACCCCTCCACTTT

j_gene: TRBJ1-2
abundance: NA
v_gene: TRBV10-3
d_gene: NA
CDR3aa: CAISEGTNYGYTF
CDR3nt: TGTGCCATCAGTGAGGGCACTAACTATGGCTACACCTTC

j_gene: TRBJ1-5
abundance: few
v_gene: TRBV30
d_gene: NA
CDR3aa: CAWSVQEGQPQHF
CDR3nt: TGTGCCTGGAGTGTACAGGAGGGTCAGCCCCAGCATTTT

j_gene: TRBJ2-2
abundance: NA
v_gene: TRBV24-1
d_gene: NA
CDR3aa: CATSEEGTGELFF
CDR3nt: TGTGCCACCAGTGAAGAGGGCACCGGGGAGCTGTTTTTT

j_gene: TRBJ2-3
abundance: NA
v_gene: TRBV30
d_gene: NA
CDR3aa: CAWSVKSGGWTQYF
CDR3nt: TGTGCCTGGAGTGTAAAGAGCGGAGGCTGGACGCAGTATTTT

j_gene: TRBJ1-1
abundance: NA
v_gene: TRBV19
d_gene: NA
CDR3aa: CASKKALNTEAFF
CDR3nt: TGTGCCAGTAAGAAAGCCCTGAACACTGAAGCTTTCTTT

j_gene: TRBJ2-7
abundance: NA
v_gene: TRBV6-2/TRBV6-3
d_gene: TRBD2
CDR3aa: CASSLAGGPYEQYF
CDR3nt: TGTGCCAGCAGTCTAGCGGGAGGGCCTTACGAGCAGTACTTC

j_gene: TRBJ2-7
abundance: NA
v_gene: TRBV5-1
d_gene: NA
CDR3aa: CASSPRTGSSYEQYF
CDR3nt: TGCGCCAGCAGCCCGCGGACTGGGAGCTCCTACGAGCAGTACTTC

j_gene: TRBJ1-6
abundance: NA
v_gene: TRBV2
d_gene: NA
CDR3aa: CASSPETGSPLHF
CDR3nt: TGTGCCAGCAGCCCTGAGACGGGTTCACCCCTCCACTTT

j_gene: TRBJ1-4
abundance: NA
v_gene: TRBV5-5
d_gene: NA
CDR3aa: CASSSWMATNEKLFF
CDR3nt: TGTGCCAGCAGCTCATGGATGGCAACTAATGAAAAACTGTTTTTT